Detailed here is one T cell receptor beta chain. The length of the CDR3 is 12 residues. Trimming removed 5 bases from V and 7 bases from J, with 8 bases in between. Germline V CDR1 and CDR2: MNHNS, SASEGT. The sample originates from a study of blood T cell repertoires in COVID-19. This table comes from immunoSEQ multiplex PCR, and its TCRdb copy is limited to in-frame clones, with some not included. The table lists roughly 230,000 clones, 85% to 90% of them singletons. The sample comprised peripheral blood. This receptor was taken from a woman in her forties who had recovered from COVID-19. This sequence joins TRBV6-1 and TRBJ2-2; TRBD1 might be the D (5 bases). The CDR3 nucleotides are TGTGCCAGCAGTATCAGGGACGGGGAGCTGTTTTTT. It yields the protein CASSIRDGELFF.